Below are 4 T cell receptor beta chains sequenced from a single sample in a study of cytomegalovirus exposure and HLA in healthy donors. This PCR relied on a set of 60 Vbeta primers and 13 Jbeta primers. Libraries were prepared by immunoSEQ multiplex PCR; TCRdb keeps only in-frame clonotypes and omits some of them. The sample records around 130,000 clones, about 80% being singletons. The sequencing input was PBMCs. Source of these receptors: a male donor in good health and CMV-seronegative.

The CDR3 sequence is CASSRGQGNTGGYTF. Here the CDR3 DNA reads TGTGCCAGCAGTAGGGGACAAGGGAATACTGGCGGCTACACCTTC. This rearrangement joins TRBV25-1 to TRBJ1-2; tentatively, D is TRBD1 (6 bases). CDR3 length equals 15 residues. Trimming took off 5 bases at V and 8 bases at J, with 21 bases between the two ends. CDR1 is MGHDK and CDR2 is SYGVNS in the germline V gene.

This clone has just one count. The CDR3 loop reads CASSLQGAGTEAFF. Here the CDR3 DNA reads TGTGCCAGCAGCTTACAGGGGGCGGGAACTGAAGCTTTCTTT. This sequence joins TRBV6-1 and TRBJ1-1; 9 bases align to TRBD1. Trimming took 6 bases from V and 5 from J; bases not matched to a gene: 7. The CDR3 contains 14 residues. The germline CDR1 and CDR2 sequences are MNHNS and SASEGT.

J is TRBJ1-2 and V is TRBV28; D call uncertain. The length of the CDR3 is 13 residues. V was pared by 5 bases and J by 7 bases, with 14 bases between. Germline lookup yields CDR1 MDHEN and CDR2 SYDVKM. This CDR3 is CASSPYPQSGYTF. CDR3 DNA sequence: TGTGCCAGCAGTCCCTACCCACAGTCTGGCTACACCTTC.

This clone has just one count. This chain links TRBV11-3 with TRBJ2-1; 15 positions match TRBD2. The CDR3 covers 17 residues. The germline CDR1 and CDR2 sequences are SGHNT and YENEEA. Trimming took 5 bases from V and 4 from J; bases not matched to a gene: 6. CDR3 bases: TGTGCCAGCAGCGGGGGACTAGCGGGGGGTCTTTACAATGAGCAGTTCTTC. Its translation is CASSGGLAGGLYNEQFF.